This entry concerns a single T cell receptor beta chain. Distinct nucleotide sequences in the sample also encode this CDR3. The data stem from a study of blood T cell repertoires in COVID-19. Study-level background: COVID-19 samples, acute and convalescent, were from the United States, Italy and Spain.

Original processing methods: Estimation of nucleated cell counts was performed using reference gene primer amplification. Generated by immunoSEQ multiplex PCR, the TCRdb table keeps only in-frame clones and is missing some. That table furnishes V, J and clone size, whereas the DNA furnished D and trimming. The data contain around 220,000 clones, around 87% of them seen just once; the ten biggest clones take up around 6%. Ages ranged from about 18 to 89 years, with residence in 24 US areas. This CDR3 has 15 residues. Germline lookup yields CDR1 MDHEN and CDR2 SYDVKM. V was pared by 5 bases and J by 5 bases, with 9 bases of the junction left unmatched.

The V gene is TRBV28, the J gene TRBJ1-5, with 7 bases identical to TRBD1. The sequence was collected from a woman between 25 and 40 years old with acute COVID-19. Sequencing was done on a sample of PBMCs or T cells enriched from blood (not recorded which). CDR3 region: CASSPRTGPHQPQHF. The DNA for the CDR3 is TGTGCCAGCAGTCCTAGGACAGGTCCCCATCAGCCCCAGCATTTT.